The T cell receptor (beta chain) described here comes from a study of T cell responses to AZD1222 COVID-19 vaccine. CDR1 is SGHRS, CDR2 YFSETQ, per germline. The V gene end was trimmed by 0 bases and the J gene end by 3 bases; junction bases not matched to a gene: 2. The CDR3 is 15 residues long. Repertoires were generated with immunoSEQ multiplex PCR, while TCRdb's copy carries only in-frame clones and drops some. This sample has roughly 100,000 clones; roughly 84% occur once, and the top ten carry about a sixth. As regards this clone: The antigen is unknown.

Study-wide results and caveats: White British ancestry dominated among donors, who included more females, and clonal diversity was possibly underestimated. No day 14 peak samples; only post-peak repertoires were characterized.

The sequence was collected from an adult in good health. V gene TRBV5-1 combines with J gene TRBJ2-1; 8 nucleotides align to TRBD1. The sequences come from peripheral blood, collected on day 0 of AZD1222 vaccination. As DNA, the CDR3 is TGCGCCAGCAGCTTGGAGGGACAGGACTACAATGAGCAGTTCTTC. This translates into CASSLEGQDYNEQFF. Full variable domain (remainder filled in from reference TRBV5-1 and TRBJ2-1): KAGVTQTPRYLIKTRGQQVTLSCSPISGHRSVSWYQQTPGQGLQFLFEYFSETQRNKGNFPGRFSGRQFSNSRSEMNVSTLELGDSALYLCASSLEGQDYNEQFFGPGTRLTVL.